Following are 12 T cell receptor beta chains from one sample sequenced in a study of T cell repertoires in cytomegalovirus infection. These receptors have no identified antigens. A single record per CDR3 protein comes from TCRdb applying MiXCR to the reads. The data hold about 130,000 distinct CDR3 sequences, with approximately 30% observed a single time. Specimen: CD8+ T cells from cultured PBMCs, collected from culture after CMV antigen stimulation. These receptors were collected from a human donor in good health (CMV status not recorded). Some clones in this sample may be carry-over from other donors' samples.

This rearrangement joins TRBV6-2 or TRBV6-3 to TRBJ1-2, with 12 bases lining up with TRBD1. V gave up 4 bases and J gave up 4 bases; unmatched junction bases: 10. This CDR3 comprises 17 residues. Looked up from germline, CDR1 is MNHEY and CDR2 is SVGEGT. The CDR3 sequence is CASSFPGQGAAGYGYTF. The CDR3 region has the DNA TGTGCCAGCAGTTTCCCGGGACAGGGGGCGGCTGGCTATGGCTACACCTTC.

This clonotype was counted ten times or more. The CDR3 DNA reads TGTGCCAGCAGCTTGAAATATATAGGCCAGGCCGGGGAGCTGTTTTTT. Protein: CASSLKYIGQAGELFF. The V call is TRBV5-6, the J call TRBJ2-2; D is undetermined. There are 16 residues in the CDR3. V was cut by 1 base and J by 6 bases, with 16 bases left in between. Germline V lookup: CDR1 SGHDT, CDR2 YYEEEE.

The sample holds a few counts of this clonotype. The rearrangement joins TRBV6-6 to TRBJ2-5, with D possibly being TRBD1 (6 bases). V lost 4 bases and J 1 base, leaving 13 bases between the germline ends. The CDR3 spans 15 residues. Germline loops: CDR1 MNHNY, CDR2 SVGAGI (reference sequence). The chain's CDR3 is CASSFLGTLQETQYF. The CDR3 DNA follows: TGTGCCAGCAGTTTTCTAGGGACACTCCAAGAGACCCAGTACTTC.

This clonotype was seen repeatedly, ten times or more. The chain is built from TRBV7-6 and TRBJ1-5; 7 bases are a match to TRBD1. V trimming: 5 bases; J trimming: 0 bases; junction bases outside the gene matches: 10. This CDR3 comprises 17 residues. Germline lookup yields CDR1 SGHVS and CDR2 FNYEAQ. CDR3 loop: CASSLAPGGDSNQPQHF. CDR3 nucleotide sequence: TGTGCCAGCAGCCTCGCCCCAGGGGGGGATAGCAATCAGCCCCAGCATTTT.

This clonotype was observed a handful of times. The chain carries TRBV11-2 and TRBJ2-2; D may be TRBD2 (5 bases). Germline values: CDR1 SGHAT, CDR2 FQNNGV. CDR3 length: 19 amino acids. V was clipped by 5 bases and J by 6 bases, with 28 bases between them. CDR3 DNA: TGTGCCAGCAGCCTGACCGTCGAGGGATTCCCCGTATCCCCCGGGGAGCTGTTTTTT. This translates into CASSLTVEGFPVSPGELFF.

The chain combines TRBV6-2 or TRBV6-3 with TRBJ1-5, with TRBD1 matching over 9 bases. V trimming: 6 bases; J trimming: 5 bases; junction bases outside the gene matches: 11. From germline, CDR1 is MNHEY and CDR2 SVGEGT. The CDR3 sequence is 16 residues long. The CDR3 is CASREATGGGHQPQHF. The CDR3 DNA follows: TGTGCCAGCAGGGAAGCGACAGGGGGAGGTCATCAGCCCCAGCATTTT.

This clonotype was counted a few times. The CDR3 DNA is TGTGCCAGCAGCCCCGGGGGGGCTCTAGGGGAAAAACTGTTTTTT. This gives the protein CASSPGGALGEKLFF. The chain employs TRBV7-6 and TRBJ1-4; TRBD1 is a possible D gene (6 bases). Germline V lookup: CDR1 SGHVS, CDR2 FNYEAQ. This CDR3 is 15 amino acids long. Trimming took off 5 bases at V and 8 bases at J, with 18 bases between the two ends. The full variable domain, its missing parts supplied by reference TRBV7-6 and TRBJ1-4, is GAGVSQSPRYKVTKRGQDVALRCDPISGHVSLYWYRQALGQGPEFLTYFNYEAQQDKSGLPNDRFSAERPEGSISTLTIQRTEQRDSAMYRCASSPGGALGEKLFFGSGTQLSVL.

This clonotype was recorded many times. The CDR3, as DNA: TGTGCCAGCAGCTTAATAAGAGGGGGCTACATGAACACTGAAGCTTTCTTT. This gives the protein CASSLIRGGYMNTEAFF. The chain links TRBV7-2 to TRBJ1-1; 7 positions agree with TRBD1. V shed 2 bases and J 0 bases; nucleotides not matched to a gene: 9. Germline assignment: CDR1 SGHTA and CDR2 FQGNSA. The CDR3 has 17 amino acids.

The genes are TRBV7-9 and TRBJ2-1, with 16 bases lining up with TRBD2. Germline CDR1 SEHNR, CDR2 FQNEAQ (reference sequence). V was pared by 4 bases and J by 4 bases, with 10 bases of the junction left unmatched. There are 19 residues in the CDR3. CDR3 protein: CASSSSMGLAGGLYNEQFF. The CDR3 region has the DNA TGTGCCAGCAGCTCGAGCATGGGACTAGCGGGGGGGCTGTACAATGAGCAGTTCTTC. Supplemented by reference TRBV7-9 and TRBJ2-1, the full variable domain reads DTGVSQNPRHKITKRGQNVTFRCDPISEHNRLYWYRQTLGQGPEFLTYFQNEAQLEKSRLLSDRFSAERPKGSFSTLEIQRTEQGDSAMYLCASSSSMGLAGGLYNEQFFGPGTRLTVL.

This sequence joins TRBV19 and TRBJ1-4; 9 bases are shared with TRBD1. The ends lost 6 bases at V and 5 bases at J; junction bases unmatched: 7. The CDR3 has 15 amino acids. Per the germline V gene, CDR1 is LNHDA and CDR2 is SQIVND (reference sequence). The CDR3, as DNA: TGTGCCAGTAGCGACAGGGGGGTACCGAATGAAAAACTGTTTTTT. Residues: CASSDRGVPNEKLFF.

This clonotype was seen at least ten times. This chain connects TRBV7-2 to TRBJ2-1; 10 positions match TRBD2. Germline trimming cut 11 bases from V and 2 bases from J; bases unmatched to any gene: 6. CDR3 length: 14 amino acids. Germline CDR1 is SGHTA and CDR2 is FQGNSA. The chain's CDR3 is CAVERGGPYNEQFF. Here the CDR3 DNA reads TGTGCCGTCGAGCGGGGGGGCCCCTACAATGAGCAGTTCTTC.

This chain joins TRBV5-1 and TRBJ2-7; tentatively, D is TRBD2 (6 bases). The germline gives CDR1 SGHRS, CDR2 YFSETQ. CDR3 length: 15 residues. V gave up 0 bases and J gave up 3 bases, with 13 bases separating them. The CDR3 reads CASSLGDGGSYEQYF. The CDR3 nucleotides are TGCGCCAGCAGCTTGGGAGACGGGGGTAGCTACGAGCAGTACTTC.